The present TCR beta chain was sequenced within a study of breast tumors, draining lymph nodes, adjacent tissues. The study's findings and limits: Luminal-like breast cancer showed significantly greater tumor-nontumor repertoire similarity than basal-like breast cancer did. Compared with lymph nodes, tumors were less diverse; compared with nontumor tissue, more. The data were judged consistent with most tumor T cells coming from lymph node and expanding in tumor. That most tumor T cells come from lymph nodes remained unproven.

The CDR3 runs to 15 residues. From germline, CDR1 is PRHDT and CDR2 FYEKMQ (reference sequence). V gave up 3 bases and J gave up 9 bases; unmatched junction bases: 8. This clonotype has at least ten counts. Its cognate antigen is unknown. Axillary draining lymph nodes of breast cancer patients supplied the node samples. TCRdb fed the multiplex PCR reads into MiXCR, producing one record per CDR3 protein. The sample has about 100,000 distinct CDR3 sequences; less than 25% are singletons. The TCR sequence derives from a female donor with breast cancer. Some clones in this sample may be carry-over from other donors' samples. Sequences were obtained from axillary lymph node tissue. The chain combines TRBV13 with TRBJ2-1, with TRBD2 matching 10 bases. CDR3 in amino acids: CASSLRAGGPREQFF. In DNA form, the CDR3 reads TGTGCCAGCAGCTTGAGAGCGGGGGGGCCCCGTGAGCAGTTCTTC.